The following is a T cell receptor beta chain sequence with its context. None of the included patients had other autoimmune diseases, uncontrolled infections, pregnancy or lactation, as these led to exclusion. The evidence that diagnosis relied on was clinical symptoms, serum thyroxine, TRAb, thyroid ultrasound and orbital computed tomography. Germline lookup yields CDR1 SGDLS and CDR2 YYNGEE. After removal of 4 bases from V and 9 bases from J, the junction contained 16 bases not matched to a gene. This CDR3 region has 16 residues. The data derive from a study of Graves' ophthalmopathy and Graves' hyperthyroidism. TCR beta CDR3 regions were amplified from RNA transcripts. Following a first-round RT-PCR that used HTBI primers, a second-round multiplex PCR was carried out. MiXCR, applied by TCRdb to the multiplex PCR reads, yields one record per CDR3 protein. The table has some 240,000 distinct CDR3 sequences, approximately 42% seen once.

V usage is TRBV9 and J usage is TRBJ2-5; TRBD1 aligns across 9 bases. This clonotype was obtained from an adult man with Graves' ophthalmopathy. The sample consisted of peripheral blood. CDR3: CASSQSAAGTGKAQYF. In nucleotides, the CDR3 is TGTGCCAGCAGCCAAAGCGCAGCCGGGACAGGGAAGGCCCAGTACTTC. Full variable domain (missing parts from reference TRBV9 and TRBJ2-5): DSGVTQTPKHLITATGQRVTLRCSPRSGDLSVYWYQQSLDQGLQFLIQYYNGEERAKGNILERFSAQQFPDLHSELNLSSLELGDSALYFCASSQSAAGTGKAQYFGPGTRLLVL.